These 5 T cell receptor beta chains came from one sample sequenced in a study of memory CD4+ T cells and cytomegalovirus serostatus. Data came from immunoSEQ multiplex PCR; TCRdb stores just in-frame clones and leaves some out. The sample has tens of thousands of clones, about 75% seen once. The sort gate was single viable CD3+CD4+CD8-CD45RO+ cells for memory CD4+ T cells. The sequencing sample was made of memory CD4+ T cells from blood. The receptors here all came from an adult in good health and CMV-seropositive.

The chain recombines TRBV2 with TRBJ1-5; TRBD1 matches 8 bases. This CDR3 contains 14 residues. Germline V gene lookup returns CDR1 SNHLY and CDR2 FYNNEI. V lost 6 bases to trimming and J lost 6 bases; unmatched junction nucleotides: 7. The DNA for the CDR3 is TGTGCCAGCAGCGTCACAGGGGGAACTCAGCCCCAGCATTTT. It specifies CASSVTGGTQPQHF.

CDR3 amino acids: CASGYYSSHEAFF. In DNA form, the CDR3 reads TGTGCCAGCGGCTACTACAGCTCCCATGAAGCTTTCTTT. This chain connects TRBV5-6 to TRBJ1-1; D not resolved. The V gene lost 7 bases and the J gene lost 7 bases, with 17 bases spanning the gap. Germline V gene lookup returns CDR1 SGHDT and CDR2 YYEEEE. The CDR3 loop spans 13 amino acids.

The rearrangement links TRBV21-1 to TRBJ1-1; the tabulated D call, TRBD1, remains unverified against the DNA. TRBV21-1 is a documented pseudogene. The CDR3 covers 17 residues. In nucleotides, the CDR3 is TGTGCCAGCAGCAGGCACGGACAGCGGAAAATGAACACTGAAGCTTTCTTT. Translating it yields CASSRHGQRKMNTEAFF.

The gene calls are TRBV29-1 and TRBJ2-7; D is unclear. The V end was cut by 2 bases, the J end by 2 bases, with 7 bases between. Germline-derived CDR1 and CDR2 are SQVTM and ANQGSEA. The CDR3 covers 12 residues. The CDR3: CSVETNTYEQYF. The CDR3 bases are TGCAGCGTTGAAACTAATACCTACGAGCAGTACTTC.

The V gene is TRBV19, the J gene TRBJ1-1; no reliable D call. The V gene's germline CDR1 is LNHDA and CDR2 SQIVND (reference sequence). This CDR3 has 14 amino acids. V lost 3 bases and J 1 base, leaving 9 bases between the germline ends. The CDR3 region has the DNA TGTGCCAGTAGTATGTGGCGGACGAACACTGAAGCTTTCTTT. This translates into CASSMWRTNTEAFF.